The 28 T cell receptor beta chains reported below all come from one sample, sequenced in a study of monozygotic twins with inflammatory bowel disease (dated by TCRdb to 2018 to 2020). Library prep was done by 5' RACE. Sequencer: Illumina HiSeq 2500. TCRdb reprocessed the sequencing reads and holds a single record per CDR3 protein sequence, with no DNA. This sample's listing comprises around 410,000 distinct CDR3 sequences. The top ten clonotypes cover 2.4% of the sample. Sequenced sample: blood. The receptors come from a human donor with ulcerative colitis or Crohn's disease, or a healthy co-twin of an affected twin (not recorded which).

J is TRBJ2-1 and V is TRBV10-3; the TCRdb call, TRBD1, lacks DNA for checking. The germline V gene has CDR1 ENHRY and CDR2 SYGVKD. The CDR3 is 17 residues long. CDR3 region: CAISEPPSGTGEGEQFF.

The rearrangement links TRBV12-3 or TRBV12-4 to TRBJ1-1. The CDR3 loop spans 14 amino acids. This CDR3 reads CASSLSGQNTEAFF.

J is TRBJ2-7 and V is TRBV3-1. The germline CDR1 and CDR2 sequences are LGHDT and YNNKEL (reference sequence). The CDR3 length is 13 residues. CDR3 sequence: CASSQVLGYEQYF.

The rearrangement uses TRBV5-1 and TRBJ2-1; the TCRdb call, TRBD2, lacks DNA for checking. The CDR3 has 16 residues. Germline assignment: CDR1 SGHRS and CDR2 YFSETQ. The CDR3 sequence is CASSLGLAGGYDEQFF.

The chain links TRBV19 to TRBJ2-6; TCRdb calls TRBD1, which cannot be checked without DNA. The CDR3 covers 18 residues. CDR1 is LNHDA, CDR2 SQIVND, per germline (reference sequence). CDR3 region: CASSPLRDGRSGANVLTF.

J is TRBJ1-2 and V is TRBV20-1; TCRdb's D gene call, TRBD1, goes unchecked for lack of DNA. Germline V gives CDR1 DFQATT, CDR2 SNEGSKA (reference sequence). The CDR3 runs 14 residues. CDR3 residues: CSAPLPGASVGYTF.

The V call is TRBV30, the J call TRBJ1-2; TCRdb proposes TRBD1, but this gene call is untestable without DNA. The CDR3 is 15 amino acids. Germline CDR1 is GTSNPN and CDR2 is SVGIG (reference sequence). The CDR3 sequence: CALATGGTTLYGYTF. Complete variable domain (other parts from reference TRBV30 and TRBJ1-2): SQTIHQWPATLVQPVGSPLSLECTVEGTSNPNLYWYRQAAGRGLQLLFYSVGIGQISSEVPQNLSASRPQDRQFILSSKKLLLSDSGFYLCALATGGTTLYGYTFGSGTRLTVV.

CDR3: CASSSRGNAIYF. The chain carries TRBV12-3 or TRBV12-4 and TRBJ1-3. The CDR3 covers 12 residues.

The chain uses TRBV7-6 and TRBJ2-7. Germline V gives CDR1 SGHVS, CDR2 FNYEAQ. CDR3 length: 14 residues. CDR3 loop: CASSLHPSTYEQYF.

This chain connects TRBV6-2 or TRBV6-3 to TRBJ2-7; TCRdb picks TRBD1, but there is no DNA to check that call. The CDR3 runs 14 residues. Germline loops: CDR1 MNHEY, CDR2 SVGEGT. The CDR3 protein is CASSYGTLTYEQYF.

V usage is TRBV12-3 or TRBV12-4 and J usage is TRBJ1-1; TCRdb gives TRBD1 as the D gene, but with no DNA this cannot be confirmed. CDR3 length: 15 residues. The CDR3 region is CASRPSGGTGGKAFF.

This chain uses TRBV7-2 with TRBJ1-1; TCRdb gives TRBD1 as the D gene, but with no DNA this cannot be confirmed. Germline V CDR1 and CDR2: SGHTA, FQGNSA. The CDR3 spans 12 residues. The CDR3 here is CASSLRTGLAFF.

The J gene is TRBJ2-4, the V gene TRBV20-1. The CDR3 totals 14 residues. Germline V gives CDR1 DFQATT, CDR2 SNEGSKA (reference sequence). The CDR3 protein is CSARDRTAKNMQYF.

V is TRBV30 and J is TRBJ2-3; TCRdb indicates TRBD1, and absent DNA this call remains unverified. The CDR3 is 14 residues long. Germline V gives CDR1 GTSNPN, CDR2 SVGIG (reference sequence). CDR3: CAWSVQTGADTQYF. The variable domain in full, completed from reference TRBV30 and TRBJ2-3, reads SQTIHQWPATLVQPVGSPLSLECTVEGTSNPNLYWYRQAAGRGLQLLFYSVGIGQISSEVPQNLSASRPQDRQFILSSKKLLLSDSGFYLCAWSVQTGADTQYFGPGTRLTVL.

This sequence joins TRBV18 and TRBJ1-1; with no DNA, the TCRdb D assignment of TRBD1 cannot be verified. Per germline, CDR1 KGHSH and CDR2 LQKENI. CDR3 length equals 15 residues. CDR3 region: CASSPSTGLVTEAFF.

This chain connects TRBV21-1 to TRBJ1-2. TRBV21-1 is an annotated pseudogene. CDR3 size: 12 residues. This CDR3 is CASSSSRYGYTF.

This chain connects TRBV4-1 to TRBJ2-1; TCRdb's D gene call, TRBD2, goes unchecked for lack of DNA. The CDR3 loop spans 16 amino acids. Germline V gene lookup returns CDR1 MGHRA and CDR2 YSYEKL. The CDR3 spells CASSQGLAGGFNEQFF.

The chain recombines TRBV5-1 with TRBJ1-2; lacking DNA, the TRBD1 call made by TCRdb goes unchecked. Germline V CDR1 and CDR2: SGHRS, YFSETQ. This CDR3 is 14 amino acids long. This CDR3 is CASAQGQGNYGYTF.

The J gene is TRBJ2-3, the V gene TRBV20-1. The CDR3 consists of 12 residues. The germline gives CDR1 DFQATT, CDR2 SNEGSKA (reference sequence). This CDR3 reads CSARPQRDTQYF.

The gene calls are TRBV3-1 and TRBJ1-1; TCRdb gives TRBD1 as the D gene, but with no DNA this cannot be confirmed. CDR3 length: 14 residues. CDR1 and CDR2 (germline): LGHDT, YNNKEL (reference sequence). CDR3 loop: CASSQGSGSAEAFF. Filled out from reference TRBV3-1 and TRBJ1-1, the complete variable domain reads DTAVSQTPKYLVTQMGNDKSIKCEQNLGHDTMYWYKQDSKKFLKIMFSYNNKELIINETVPNRFSPKSPDKAHLNLHINSLELGDSAVYFCASSQGSGSAEAFFGQGTRLTVV.

This sequence joins TRBV4-1 and TRBJ2-7. The CDR3 totals 14 residues. Germline V gene data show CDR1 as MGHRA and CDR2 as YSYEKL. The CDR3 protein is CASSPGGGSYEQYF.

The CDR3 is CASSSSPGPYEQYF. This chain connects TRBV7-2 to TRBJ2-7; lacking DNA, the TRBD1 call made by TCRdb goes unchecked. The germline V gene encodes CDR1 SGHTA and CDR2 FQGNSA. The CDR3 loop spans 14 amino acids.

The rearrangement links TRBV5-1 to TRBJ2-2. Looked up from germline, CDR1 is SGHRS and CDR2 is YFSETQ. This CDR3 is built from 13 residues. The CDR3 protein is CASSLVRIGELFF.

V is TRBV5-1 and J is TRBJ2-2; absent DNA, TCRdb's TRBD1 call cannot be checked. This CDR3 is built from 14 residues. The V gene's germline CDR1 is SGHRS and CDR2 YFSETQ. CDR3 loop: CASSLTGNTGELFF.

The V and J genes are TRBV6-5 and TRBJ2-3; TCRdb names TRBD2, which stays unverified in the absence of DNA. Germline values: CDR1 MNHEY, CDR2 SVGAGI. This CDR3 contains 16 residues. CDR3 sequence reads: CASSYSSGGVADTQYF.

The chain carries TRBV6-2 or TRBV6-3 and TRBJ1-2. Per germline, CDR1 MNHEY and CDR2 SVGEGT. The CDR3 is made up of 15 amino acids. The chain's CDR3 is CASSYRLIGGGSYTF.

J is TRBJ1-3 and V is TRBV10-3; TCRdb names TRBD1, which stays unverified in the absence of DNA. Per the germline V gene, CDR1 is ENHRY and CDR2 is SYGVKD. The CDR3 has 17 amino acids. CDR3 in amino acids: CAISESPGTLTGNTIYF.

This chain connects TRBV28 to TRBJ2-7; TCRdb's D call, TRBD1, is unchecked because there is no DNA. Germline values: CDR1 MDHEN, CDR2 SYDVKM. The CDR3 has 15 residues. The CDR3 loop reads CASSLSLGAGGWQYF.